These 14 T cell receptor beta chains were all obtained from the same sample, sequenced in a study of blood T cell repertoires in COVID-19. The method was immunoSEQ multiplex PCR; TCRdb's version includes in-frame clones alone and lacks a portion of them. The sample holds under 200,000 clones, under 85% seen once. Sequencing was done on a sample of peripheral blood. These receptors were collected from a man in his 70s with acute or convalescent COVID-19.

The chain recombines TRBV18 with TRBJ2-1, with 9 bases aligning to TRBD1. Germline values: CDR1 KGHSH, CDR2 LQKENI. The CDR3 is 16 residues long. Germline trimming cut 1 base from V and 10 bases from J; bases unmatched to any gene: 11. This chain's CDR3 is CASSPRPGQGTYEQFF. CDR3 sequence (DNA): TGTGCCAGCTCACCACGGCCGGGACAGGGAACCTACGAGCAGTTCTTC.

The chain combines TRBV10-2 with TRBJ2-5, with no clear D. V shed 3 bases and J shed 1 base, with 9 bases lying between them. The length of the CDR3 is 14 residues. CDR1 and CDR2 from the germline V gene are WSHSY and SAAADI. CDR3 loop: CASSEGQAQETQYF. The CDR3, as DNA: TGCGCCAGCAGTGAAGGTCAGGCCCAAGAGACCCAGTACTTC.

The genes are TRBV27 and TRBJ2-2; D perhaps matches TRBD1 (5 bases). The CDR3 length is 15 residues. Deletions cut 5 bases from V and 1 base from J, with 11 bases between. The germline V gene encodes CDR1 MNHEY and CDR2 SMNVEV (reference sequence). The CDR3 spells CASSRTTVNTGELFF. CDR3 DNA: TGTGCCAGCAGTCGAACGACAGTGAACACCGGGGAGCTGTTTTTT.

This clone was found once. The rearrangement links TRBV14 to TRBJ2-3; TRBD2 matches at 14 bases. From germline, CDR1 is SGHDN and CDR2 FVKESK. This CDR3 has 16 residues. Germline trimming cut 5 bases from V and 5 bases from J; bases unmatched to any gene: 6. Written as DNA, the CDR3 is TGTGCCAGCAGCTTGGGACTAGCGGGAGCTGGAGATACGCAGTATTTT. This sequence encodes CASSLGLAGAGDTQYF.

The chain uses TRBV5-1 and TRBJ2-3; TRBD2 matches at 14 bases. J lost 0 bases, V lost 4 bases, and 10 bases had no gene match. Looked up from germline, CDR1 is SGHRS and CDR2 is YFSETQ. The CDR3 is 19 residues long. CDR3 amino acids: CASSPGLAGGGTSTDTQYF. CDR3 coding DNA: TGCGCCAGCAGCCCCGGACTAGCGGGGGGCGGGACTAGCACAGATACGCAGTATTTT. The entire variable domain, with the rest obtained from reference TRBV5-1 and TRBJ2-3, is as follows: KAGVTQTPRYLIKTRGQQVTLSCSPISGHRSVSWYQQTPGQGLQFLFEYFSETQRNKGNFPGRFSGRQFSNSRSEMNVSTLELGDSALYLCASSPGLAGGGTSTDTQYFGPGTRLTVL.

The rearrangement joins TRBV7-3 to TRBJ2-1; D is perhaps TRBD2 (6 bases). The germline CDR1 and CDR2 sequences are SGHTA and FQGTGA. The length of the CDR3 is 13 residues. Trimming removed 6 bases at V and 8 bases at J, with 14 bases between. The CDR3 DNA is TGTGCCAGCAGGCCCCGGGACTCGCATGAGCAGTTCTTC. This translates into CASRPRDSHEQFF.

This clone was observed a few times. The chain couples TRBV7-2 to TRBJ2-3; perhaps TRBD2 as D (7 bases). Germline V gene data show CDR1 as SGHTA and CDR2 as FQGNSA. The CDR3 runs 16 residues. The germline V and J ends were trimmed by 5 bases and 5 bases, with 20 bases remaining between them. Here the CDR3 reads CASSPGLGGGKDTQYF. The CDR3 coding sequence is TGTGCCAGCAGCCCAGGACTGGGGGGGGGCAAAGATACGCAGTATTTT. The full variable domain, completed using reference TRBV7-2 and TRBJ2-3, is GAGVSQSPSNKVTEKGKDVELRCDPISGHTALYWYRQSLGQGLEFLIYFQGNSAPDKSGLPSDRFSAERTGGSVSTLTIQRTQQEDSAVYLCASSPGLGGGKDTQYFGPGTRLTVL.

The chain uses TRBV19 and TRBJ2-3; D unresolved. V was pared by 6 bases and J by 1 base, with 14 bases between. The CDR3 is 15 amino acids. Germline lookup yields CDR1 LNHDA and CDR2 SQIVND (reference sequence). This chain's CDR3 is CASRAQPSGTDTQYF. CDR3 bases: TGTGCCAGTAGAGCCCAACCTTCGGGCACAGATACGCAGTATTTT.

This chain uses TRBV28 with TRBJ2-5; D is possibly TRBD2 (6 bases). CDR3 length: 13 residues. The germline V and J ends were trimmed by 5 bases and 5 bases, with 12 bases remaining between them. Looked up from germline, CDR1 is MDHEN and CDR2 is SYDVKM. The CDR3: CASSMTSWETQYF. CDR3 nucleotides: TGTGCCAGCAGTATGACTAGTTGGGAGACCCAGTACTTC.

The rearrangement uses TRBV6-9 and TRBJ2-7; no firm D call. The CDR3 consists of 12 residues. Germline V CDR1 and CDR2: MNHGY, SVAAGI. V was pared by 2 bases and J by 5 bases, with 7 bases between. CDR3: CASSYVLHEQYF. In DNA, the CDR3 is TGTGCCAGCAGTTATGTTCTCCACGAGCAGTACTTC.

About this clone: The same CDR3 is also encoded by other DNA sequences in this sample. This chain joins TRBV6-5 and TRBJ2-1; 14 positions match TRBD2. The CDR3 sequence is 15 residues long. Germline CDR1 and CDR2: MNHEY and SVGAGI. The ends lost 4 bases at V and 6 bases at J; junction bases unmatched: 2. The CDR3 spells CASSLGLAGVNEQFF. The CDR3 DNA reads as TGTGCCAGCAGTTTGGGACTAGCGGGAGTCAATGAGCAGTTCTTC.

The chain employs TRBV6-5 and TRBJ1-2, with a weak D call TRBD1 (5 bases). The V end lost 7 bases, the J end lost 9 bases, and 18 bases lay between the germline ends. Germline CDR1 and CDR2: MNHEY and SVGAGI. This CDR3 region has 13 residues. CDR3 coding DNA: TGTGCCAGCACCCCCAGGGTAGATGATCGCTACACCTTC. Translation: CASTPRVDDRYTF.

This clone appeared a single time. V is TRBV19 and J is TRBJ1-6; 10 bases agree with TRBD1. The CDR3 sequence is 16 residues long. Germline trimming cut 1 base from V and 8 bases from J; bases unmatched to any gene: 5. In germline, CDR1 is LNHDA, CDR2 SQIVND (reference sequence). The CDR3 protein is CASSIGSGTGDSPLHF. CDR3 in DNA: TGTGCCAGTAGTATAGGCTCCGGGACAGGGGATTCACCCCTCCACTTT. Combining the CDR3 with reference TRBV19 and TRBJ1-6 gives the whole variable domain DGGITQSPKYLFRKEGQNVTLSCEQNLNHDAMYWYRQDPGQGLRLIYYSQIVNDFQKGDIAEGYSVSREKKESFPLTVTSAQKNPTAFYLCASSIGSGTGDSPLHFGNGTRLTVT.

The DNA of the CDR3 is TGCGCCAGCAGCTTGGCCTGGTCTAACGAGGGCTACGAGCAGTACTTC. Translating gives CASSLAWSNEGYEQYF. This rearrangement joins TRBV5-1 to TRBJ2-7; possibly TRBD2 for D (5 bases). The CDR3 is 16 residues long. Trimming left V 0 bases short and J 3 bases short, with 16 bases between. Germline V lookup: CDR1 SGHRS, CDR2 YFSETQ. The complete variable domain, with remaining parts taken from reference TRBV5-1 and TRBJ2-7, reads KAGVTQTPRYLIKTRGQQVTLSCSPISGHRSVSWYQQTPGQGLQFLFEYFSETQRNKGNFPGRFSGRQFSNSRSEMNVSTLELGDSALYLCASSLAWSNEGYEQYFGPGTRLTVT.